The 16 T cell receptor beta chains presented below share a single source sample, sequenced in a study of OX40 agonist ivuxolimab in advanced cancers. Assay: immunoSEQ multiplex PCR; the TCRdb copy retains only in-frame clones and omits some. The sample lists tens of thousands of clones, roughly 89% seen once, with 0.3% to 0.4% in the top ten. This specimen was CD4+ or CD8+ T cells sorted from blood, taken in a trial of the OX40 agonist ivuxolimab. Source of these receptors: an adult with an advanced solid tumor such as melanoma, head and neck, liver or kidney cancer.

This clone was observed a single time. The rearrangement links TRBV28 to TRBJ2-5; tentatively, D is TRBD1 (6 bases). Germline CDR1 is MDHEN and CDR2 is SYDVKM. Trimming cost V 8 bases and J 3 bases, with 7 bases left between them. CDR3 length equals 11 residues. CDR3 amino acids: CASRTEETQYF. In nucleotides, the CDR3 is TGTGCCAGCCGGACAGAAGAGACCCAGTACTTC.

This chain connects TRBV5-1 to TRBJ1-1; D unresolved. CDR1 SGHRS and CDR2 YFSETQ come from the germline V gene. The V end lost 0 bases, the J end lost 2 bases, and 8 bases lay between the germline ends. The CDR3 contains 14 residues. The CDR3: CASSLAQTNTEAFF. The CDR3 DNA sequence: TGCGCCAGCAGCTTGGCCCAGACTAACACTGAAGCTTTCTTT.

The V gene is TRBV28, the J gene TRBJ2-7, with a weak D call TRBD2 (6 bases). Germline V gene sequence: CDR1 MDHEN, CDR2 SYDVKM. V dropped 6 bases and J dropped 3 bases, with 24 bases sitting between them. The CDR3 has 17 residues. The CDR3 DNA is TGTGCCAGCAGCCGATGGCCTAGCGTCAGGGCGAGCTACGAGCAGTACTTC. Translating it yields CASSRWPSVRASYEQYF.

The V call is TRBV18, the J call TRBJ2-5; D ambiguous. The CDR3 sequence is 14 residues long. Germline CDR1 is KGHSH and CDR2 is LQKENI. The germline V and J ends were trimmed by 2 bases and 2 bases, with 9 bases remaining between them. CDR3 region: CASSPGMGQETQYF. The CDR3 DNA reads as TGTGCCAGCTCACCAGGGATGGGACAAGAGACCCAGTACTTC.

The chain joins TRBV25-1 to TRBJ1-6; D possibly corresponds to TRBD1 (6 bases). V was trimmed by 9 bases and J by 5 bases, leaving 8 bases between them. Germline CDR1 is MGHDK and CDR2 is SYGVNS. The CDR3 runs to 12 residues. CDR3 amino acids: CASTGNNSPLHF. DNA for the CDR3: TGTGCCAGTACAGGGAATAATTCACCCCTCCACTTT.

The chain links TRBV11-2 to TRBJ2-7, with D possibly being TRBD1 (6 bases). Germline CDR1 reads SGHAT; CDR2 reads FQNNGV. The CDR3 is 16 residues long. V was trimmed by 5 bases and J by 3 bases, leaving 20 bases between them. The chain's CDR3 is CASSPAGTLGYYEQYF. CDR3 bases: TGTGCCAGCAGCCCCGCTGGGACACTAGGGTACTACGAGCAGTACTTC.

This clone showed up just once. The chain joins TRBV2 to TRBJ2-3, with 9 bases aligning to TRBD2. Germline CDR1 reads SNHLY; CDR2 reads FYNNEI. The CDR3 runs to 15 residues. V shed 4 bases and J 4 bases; nucleotides not matched to a gene: 6. Here the CDR3 reads CASSAERGASDTQYF. The CDR3 DNA reads TGTGCCAGCAGTGCAGAGCGGGGGGCGTCAGATACGCAGTATTTT.

The rearrangement links TRBV28 to TRBJ1-2, with 8 positions matching TRBD1. The V segment lost 6 bases and the J segment 0 bases; nucleotides outside the gene matches: 6. This CDR3 comprises 15 residues. Looked up from germline, CDR1 is MDHEN and CDR2 is SYDVKM. CDR3 nucleotides: TGTGCCAGCAGCCAGGACAGGGCAACTAACTATGGCTACACCTTC. It yields the protein CASSQDRATNYGYTF.

The chain combines TRBV11-1 with TRBJ2-5; perhaps TRBD2 as D (5 bases). Germline V gives CDR1 SGHAT, CDR2 FQDESV (reference sequence). The CDR3 has 13 residues. The V and J ends lost 5 bases and 4 bases respectively, with 11 bases between them. The CDR3 region is CASSPGAGETQYF. Here the CDR3 DNA reads TGTGCCAGCAGCCCCGGCGCGGGAGAGACCCAGTACTTC. The variable domain in full, completed from reference TRBV11-1 and TRBJ2-5, reads EAEVAQSPRYKITEKSQAVAFWCDPISGHATLYWYRQILGQGPELLVQFQDESVVDDSQLPKDRFSAERLKGVDSTLKIQPAELGDSAMYLCASSPGAGETQYFGPGTRLLVL.

This clone was seen only once. The chain has TRBV5-1 and TRBJ1-2; D may be TRBD1 (6 bases). Germline assignment: CDR1 SGHRS and CDR2 YFSETQ. V was clipped by 3 bases and J by 6 bases, with 12 bases between them. The CDR3 runs to 13 residues. CDR3 in amino acids: CASSSGQKDGYTF. The CDR3 DNA reads TGCGCCAGCAGCTCCGGACAGAAGGATGGCTACACCTTC.

The genes are TRBV7-3 and TRBJ1-1; D gene uncertain. Looked up from germline, CDR1 is SGHTA and CDR2 is FQGTGA. V dropped 0 bases and J dropped 1 base, with 9 bases sitting between them. This CDR3 spans 15 amino acids. The CDR3 nucleotides are TGTGCCAGCAGCTTAACGGGTCAGGCGAACACTGAAGCTTTCTTT. This sequence encodes CASSLTGQANTEAFF.

This clone has a handful of counts. The CDR3 DNA reads as TGTGCTAGTGGTTTAACGGAATACGAGCAGTACTTC. It codes for CASGLTEYEQYF. V and J are TRBV12-5 and TRBJ2-7; D is unresolved. V was pared by 3 bases and J by 4 bases, with 7 bases between. This CDR3 has 12 amino acids. Germline V CDR1 and CDR2: LGHNT, FRNRAP.

This clone was counted a few times. This chain uses TRBV7-9 with TRBJ2-1, with D perhaps matching TRBD2 (6 bases). CDR3 size: 13 residues. Germline V CDR1 and CDR2: SEHNR, FQNEAQ (reference sequence). V dropped 1 base and J dropped 10 bases, with 11 bases sitting between them. This CDR3 is CASSLDVEGEQFF. In nucleotides, the CDR3 is TGTGCCAGCAGCTTAGACGTGGAGGGAGAGCAGTTCTTC.

This CDR3 reads CASSSIGVRNTIYF. CDR3 in DNA: TGTGCCAGCAGTTCGATCGGAGTGCGGAACACCATATATTTT. The chain employs TRBV28 and TRBJ1-3, with D unresolved. Per germline, CDR1 MDHEN and CDR2 SYDVKM. The CDR3 totals 14 residues. The V and J ends lost 4 bases and 7 bases respectively, with 14 bases between them.

The gene calls are TRBV6-1 and TRBJ2-2; no firm D call. The CDR3 consists of 15 residues. V lost 7 bases to trimming and J lost 3 bases, with 15 bases between them. Germline V gives CDR1 MNHNS, CDR2 SASEGT. The CDR3 coding sequence is TGTGCCAGCACCTCCGACACCCGATACACCGGGGAGCTGTTTTTT. Its translation is CASTSDTRYTGELFF.

The chain carries TRBV4-3 and TRBJ2-7, with D perhaps matching TRBD1 (5 bases). The V end was cut by 0 bases, the J end by 6 bases, with 12 bases between. CDR1 LGHNA and CDR2 YSLEER come from the germline V gene. The CDR3 totals 14 residues. Written as DNA, the CDR3 is TGCGCCAGCAGCCAAGAATCAGGGATCGGCGAGCAGTACTTC. Its protein is CASSQESGIGEQYF.